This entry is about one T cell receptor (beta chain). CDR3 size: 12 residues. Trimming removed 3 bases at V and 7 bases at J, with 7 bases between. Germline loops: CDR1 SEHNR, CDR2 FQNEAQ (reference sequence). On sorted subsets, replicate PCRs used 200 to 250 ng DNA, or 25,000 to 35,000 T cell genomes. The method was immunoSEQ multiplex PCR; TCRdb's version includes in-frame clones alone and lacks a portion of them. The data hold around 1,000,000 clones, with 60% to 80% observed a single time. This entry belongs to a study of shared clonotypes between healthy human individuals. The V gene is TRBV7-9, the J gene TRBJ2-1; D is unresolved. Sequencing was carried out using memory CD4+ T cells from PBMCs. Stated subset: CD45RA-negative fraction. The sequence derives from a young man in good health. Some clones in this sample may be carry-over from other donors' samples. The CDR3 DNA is TGTGCCAGCAGCTTGAGGCTAAATGAGCAGTTCTTC. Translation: CASSLRLNEQFF.